The present T cell receptor beta chain was sequenced within a study of T cells in Graves' hyperthyroidism and ophthalmopathy. Diagnoses rested on clinical symptoms, serum thyroxine and TRAb, thyroid ultrasound and orbital computed tomography. There are a few counts of this clonotype. The CDR3 sequence is 14 residues long. Germline V gene lookup returns CDR1 SNHLY and CDR2 FYNNEI. V lost 4 bases, J lost 7 bases, and 6 bases stayed unmatched. RNA transcripts were the template for amplifying TCR beta CDR3 regions. Primed by the HTBI set, a first-round RT-PCR was run on the TCR CDR3. TCRdb processed the multiplex PCR reads anew with MiXCR; each CDR3 protein has one entry. The table records about 46,000 distinct CDR3 sequences, roughly 50% of them present only once.

Specimen: peripheral blood or thyroid tissue (not recorded which). V usage is TRBV2 and J usage is TRBJ1-5, with TRBD1 matching over 8 bases. The TCR originated in a woman aged 45-65 years with Graves' hyperthyroidism. The CDR3 nucleotides read TGTGCCAGCAGTGGGACAGGGATAGGGCAGCCCCAGCATTTT. Translated, it gives CASSGTGIGQPQHF.